This TCR beta chain was recovered during a study of cytomegalovirus exposure and HLA in healthy donors. Study observations and caveats: Most observed TCR sequences were rare, whereas some public TCRs were detected in many donors.

Germline V gives CDR1 SNHLY, CDR2 FYNNEI. This CDR3 has 13 residues. Trimming removed 5 bases from V and 6 bases from J; junction bases left unmatched: 5. This clone is a singleton in its sample. Antigen: not known. Profiled with immunoSEQ multiplex PCR; TCRdb holds only in-frame clones, not every one. The sample has 300,000 to 400,000 clones, 86% seen once; the top ten hold approximately 0.86%. This clonotype was obtained from a woman between 18 and 29 years old in good health and CMV-seronegative. The rearrangement links TRBV2 to TRBJ2-7, with TRBD1 identical over 9 bases. Sequencing was carried out using PBMCs. The CDR3 loop is CASSHRDRAEQYF. The CDR3 DNA sequence: TGTGCCAGCAGTCACCGGGACAGGGCCGAGCAGTACTTC. The variable domain in full, with the rest retrieved from reference TRBV2 and TRBJ2-7, is EPEVTQTPSHQVTQMGQEVILRCVPISNHLYFYWYRQILGQKVEFLVSFYNNEISEKSEIFDDQFSVERPDGSNFTLKIRSTKLEDSAMYFCASSHRDRAEQYFGPGTRLTVT.